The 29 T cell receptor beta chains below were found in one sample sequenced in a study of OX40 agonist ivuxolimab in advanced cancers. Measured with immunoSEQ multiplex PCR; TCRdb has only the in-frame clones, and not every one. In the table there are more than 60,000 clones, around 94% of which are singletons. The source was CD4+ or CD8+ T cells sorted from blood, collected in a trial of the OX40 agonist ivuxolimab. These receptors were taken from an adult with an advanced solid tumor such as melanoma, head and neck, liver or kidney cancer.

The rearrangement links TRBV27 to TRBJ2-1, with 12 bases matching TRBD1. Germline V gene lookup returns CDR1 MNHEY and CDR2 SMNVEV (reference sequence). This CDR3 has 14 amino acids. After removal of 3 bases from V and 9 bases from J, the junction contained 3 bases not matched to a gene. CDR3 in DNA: TGTGCCAGCAGTTTGGGACAGGGGGCCGGTGAGCAGTTCTTC. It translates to CASSLGQGAGEQFF.

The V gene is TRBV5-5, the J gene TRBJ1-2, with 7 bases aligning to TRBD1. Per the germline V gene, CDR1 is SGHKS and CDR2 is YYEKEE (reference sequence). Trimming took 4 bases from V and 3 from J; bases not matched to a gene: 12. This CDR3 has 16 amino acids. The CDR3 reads CASSPVAGDSYYGYTF. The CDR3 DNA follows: TGTGCCAGCAGCCCGGTCGCCGGGGACAGCTACTATGGCTACACCTTC.

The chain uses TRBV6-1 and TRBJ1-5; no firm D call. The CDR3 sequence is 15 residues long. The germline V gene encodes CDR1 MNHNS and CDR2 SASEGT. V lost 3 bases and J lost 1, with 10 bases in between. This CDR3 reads CASSDRSVSNQPQHF. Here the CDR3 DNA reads TGTGCCAGCAGTGACCGATCCGTCAGCAATCAGCCCCAGCATTTT.

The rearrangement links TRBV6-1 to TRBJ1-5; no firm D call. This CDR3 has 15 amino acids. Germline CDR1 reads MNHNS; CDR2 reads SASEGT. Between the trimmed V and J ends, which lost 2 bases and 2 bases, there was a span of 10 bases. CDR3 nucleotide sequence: TGTGCCAGCAGTGAATGGGGATGGGGCAATCAGCCCCAGCATTTT. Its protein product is CASSEWGWGNQPQHF.

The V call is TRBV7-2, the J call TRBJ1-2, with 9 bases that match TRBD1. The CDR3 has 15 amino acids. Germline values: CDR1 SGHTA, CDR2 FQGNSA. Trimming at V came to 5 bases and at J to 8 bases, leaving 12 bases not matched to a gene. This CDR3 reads CASSPTGTGPRGYTF. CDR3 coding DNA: TGTGCCAGCAGCCCGACCGGGACAGGGCCTCGAGGCTACACCTTC.

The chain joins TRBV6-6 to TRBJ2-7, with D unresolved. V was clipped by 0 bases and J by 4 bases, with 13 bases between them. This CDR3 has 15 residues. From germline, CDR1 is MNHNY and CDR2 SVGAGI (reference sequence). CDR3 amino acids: CASSYSGQAVYEQYF. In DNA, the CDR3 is TGTGCCAGCAGTTACTCGGGCCAGGCTGTGTACGAGCAGTACTTC.

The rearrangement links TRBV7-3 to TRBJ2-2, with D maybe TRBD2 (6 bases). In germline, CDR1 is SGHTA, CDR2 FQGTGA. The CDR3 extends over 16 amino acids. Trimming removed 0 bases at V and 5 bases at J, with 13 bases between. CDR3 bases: TGTGCCAGCAGCTTAACACTAGCAACTGCGACCGGGGAGCTGTTTTTT. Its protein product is CASSLTLATATGELFF.

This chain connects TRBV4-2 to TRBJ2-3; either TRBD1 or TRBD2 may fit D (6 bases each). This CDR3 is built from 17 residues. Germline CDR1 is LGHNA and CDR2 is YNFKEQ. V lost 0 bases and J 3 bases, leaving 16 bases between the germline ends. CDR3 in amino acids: CASSQDDDGGGTDTQYF. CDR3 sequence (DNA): TGTGCCAGCAGCCAAGATGATGACGGAGGGGGGACAGATACGCAGTATTTT.

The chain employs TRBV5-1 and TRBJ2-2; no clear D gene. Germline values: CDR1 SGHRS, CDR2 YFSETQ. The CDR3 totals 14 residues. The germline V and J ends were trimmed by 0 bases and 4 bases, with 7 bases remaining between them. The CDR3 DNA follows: TGCGCCAGCAGCTTGGCCAGTGGCACCGGGGAGCTGTTTTTT. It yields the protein CASSLASGTGELFF.

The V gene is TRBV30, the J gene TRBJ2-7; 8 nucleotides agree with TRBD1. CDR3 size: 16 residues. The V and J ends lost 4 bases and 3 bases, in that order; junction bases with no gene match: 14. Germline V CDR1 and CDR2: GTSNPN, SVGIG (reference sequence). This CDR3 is CAWTGPQGAPIYEQYF. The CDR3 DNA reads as TGTGCCTGGACGGGCCCTCAGGGGGCCCCCATCTACGAGCAGTACTTC.

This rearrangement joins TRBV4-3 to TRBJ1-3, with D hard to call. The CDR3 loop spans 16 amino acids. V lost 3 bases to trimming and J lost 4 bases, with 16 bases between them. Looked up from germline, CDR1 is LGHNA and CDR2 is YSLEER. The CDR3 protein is CASSQGSRTAGNTIYF. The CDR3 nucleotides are TGCGCCAGCAGCCAGGGTTCCCGGACTGCCGGAAACACCATATATTTT.

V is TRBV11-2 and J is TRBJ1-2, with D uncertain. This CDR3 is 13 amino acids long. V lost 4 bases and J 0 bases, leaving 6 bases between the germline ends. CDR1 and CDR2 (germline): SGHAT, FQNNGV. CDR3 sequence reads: CASSSPSNYGYTF. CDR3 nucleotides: TGTGCCAGCAGCTCTCCGTCTAACTATGGCTACACCTTC.

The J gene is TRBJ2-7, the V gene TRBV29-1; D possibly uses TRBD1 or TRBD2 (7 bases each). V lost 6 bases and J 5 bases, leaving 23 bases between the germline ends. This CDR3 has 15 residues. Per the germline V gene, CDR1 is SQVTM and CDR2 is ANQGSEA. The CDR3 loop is CSVILPGGALDEQYF. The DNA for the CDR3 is TGCAGCGTCATATTGCCAGGGGGGGCCTTAGACGAGCAGTACTTC.

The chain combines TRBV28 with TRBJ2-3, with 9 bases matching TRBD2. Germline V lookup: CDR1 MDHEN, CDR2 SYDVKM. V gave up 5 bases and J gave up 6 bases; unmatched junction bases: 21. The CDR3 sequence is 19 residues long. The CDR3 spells CASSTPVGLAGRRPDTQYF. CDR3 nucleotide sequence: TGTGCCAGCAGTACACCAGTGGGGCTAGCGGGAAGGCGCCCGGATACGCAGTATTTT.

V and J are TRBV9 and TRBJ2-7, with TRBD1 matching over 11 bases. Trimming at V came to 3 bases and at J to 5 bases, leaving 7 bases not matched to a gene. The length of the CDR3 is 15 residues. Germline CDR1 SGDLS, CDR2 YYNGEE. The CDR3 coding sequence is TGTGCCAGCAGCGCTGGGACAGGGGGAAGTAACGAGCAGTACTTC. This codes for CASSAGTGGSNEQYF.

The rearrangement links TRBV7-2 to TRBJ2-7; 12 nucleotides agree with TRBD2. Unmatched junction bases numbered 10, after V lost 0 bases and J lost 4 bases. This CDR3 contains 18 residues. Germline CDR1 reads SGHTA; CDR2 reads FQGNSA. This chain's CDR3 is CASSLAASGRALGYEQYF. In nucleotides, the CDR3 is TGTGCCAGCAGCTTAGCGGCTAGCGGGAGGGCCCTCGGGTACGAGCAGTACTTC. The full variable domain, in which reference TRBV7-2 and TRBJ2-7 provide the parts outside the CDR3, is GAGVSQSPSNKVTEKGKDVELRCDPISGHTALYWYRQSLGQGLEFLIYFQGNSAPDKSGLPSDRFSAERTGGSVSTLTIQRTQQEDSAVYLCASSLAASGRALGYEQYFGPGTRLTVT.

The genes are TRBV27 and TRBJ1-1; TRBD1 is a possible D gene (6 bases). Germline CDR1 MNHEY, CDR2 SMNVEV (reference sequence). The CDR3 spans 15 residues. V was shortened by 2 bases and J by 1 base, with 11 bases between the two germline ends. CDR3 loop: CASSLVDRPNTEAFF. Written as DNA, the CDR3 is TGTGCCAGCAGTTTAGTCGACAGGCCGAACACTGAAGCTTTCTTT.

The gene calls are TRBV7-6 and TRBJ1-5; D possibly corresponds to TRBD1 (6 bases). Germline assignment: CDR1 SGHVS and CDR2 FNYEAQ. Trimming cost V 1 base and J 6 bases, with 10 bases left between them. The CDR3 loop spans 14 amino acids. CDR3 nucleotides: TGTGCCAGCAGCTTAGACCCACAGGGTCAGCCCCAGCATTTT. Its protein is CASSLDPQGQPQHF. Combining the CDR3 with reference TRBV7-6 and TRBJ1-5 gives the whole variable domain GAGVSQSPRYKVTKRGQDVALRCDPISGHVSLYWYRQALGQGPEFLTYFNYEAQQDKSGLPNDRFSAERPEGSISTLTIQRTEQRDSAMYRCASSLDPQGQPQHFGDGTRLSIL.

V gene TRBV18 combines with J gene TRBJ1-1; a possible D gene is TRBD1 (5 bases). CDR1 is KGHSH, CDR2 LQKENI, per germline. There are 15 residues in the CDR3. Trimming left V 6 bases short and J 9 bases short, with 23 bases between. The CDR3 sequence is CASSREDMGEAQAFF. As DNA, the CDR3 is TGTGCCAGCTCGCGCGAAGACATGGGGGAGGCCCAAGCTTTCTTT.

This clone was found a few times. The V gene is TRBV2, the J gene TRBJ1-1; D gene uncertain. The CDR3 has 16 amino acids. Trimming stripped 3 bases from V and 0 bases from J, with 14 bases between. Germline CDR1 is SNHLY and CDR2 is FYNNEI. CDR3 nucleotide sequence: TGTGCCAGCAGTGAGTATGCCACGGCCCTGAACACTGAAGCTTTCTTT. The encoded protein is CASSEYATALNTEAFF.

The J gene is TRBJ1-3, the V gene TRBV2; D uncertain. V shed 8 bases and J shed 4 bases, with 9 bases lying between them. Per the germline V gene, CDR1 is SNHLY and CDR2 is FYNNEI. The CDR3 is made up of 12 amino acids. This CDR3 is CASVGIGNTIYF. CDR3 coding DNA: TGTGCCAGCGTGGGTATAGGAAACACCATATATTTT.

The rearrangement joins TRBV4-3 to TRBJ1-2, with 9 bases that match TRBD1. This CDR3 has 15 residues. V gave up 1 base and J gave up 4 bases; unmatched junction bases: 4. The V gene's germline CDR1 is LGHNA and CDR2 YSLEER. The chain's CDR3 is CASSQAPGQGYGYTF. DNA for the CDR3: TGCGCCAGCAGCCAAGCGCCGGGACAGGGCTATGGCTACACCTTC.

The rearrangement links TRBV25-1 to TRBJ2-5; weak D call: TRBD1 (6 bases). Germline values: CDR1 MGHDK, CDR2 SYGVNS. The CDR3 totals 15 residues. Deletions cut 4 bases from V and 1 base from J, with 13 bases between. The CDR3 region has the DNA TGTGCCAGCAGTGGTCTCGGGACACCCCAAGAGACCCAGTACTTC. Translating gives CASSGLGTPQETQYF.

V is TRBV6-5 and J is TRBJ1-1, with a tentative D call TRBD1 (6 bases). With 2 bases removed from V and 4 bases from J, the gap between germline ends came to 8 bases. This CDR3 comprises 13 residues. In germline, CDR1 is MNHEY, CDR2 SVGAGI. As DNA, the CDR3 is TGTGCCAGCAGTTACACAGGGAGCACTGAAGCTTTCTTT. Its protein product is CASSYTGSTEAFF.

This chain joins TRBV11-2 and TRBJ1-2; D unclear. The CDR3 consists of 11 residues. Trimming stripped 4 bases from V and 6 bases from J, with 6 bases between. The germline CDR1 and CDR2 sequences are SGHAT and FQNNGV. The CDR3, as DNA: TGTGCCAGCAGCTCCTCAGATGGCTACACCTTC. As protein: CASSSSDGYTF. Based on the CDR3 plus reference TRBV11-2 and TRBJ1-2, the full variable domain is EAGVAQSPRYKIIEKRQSVAFWCNPISGHATLYWYQQILGQGPKLLIQFQNNGVVDDSQLPKDRFSAERLKGVDSTLKIQPAKLEDSAVYLCASSSSDGYTFGSGTRLTVV.

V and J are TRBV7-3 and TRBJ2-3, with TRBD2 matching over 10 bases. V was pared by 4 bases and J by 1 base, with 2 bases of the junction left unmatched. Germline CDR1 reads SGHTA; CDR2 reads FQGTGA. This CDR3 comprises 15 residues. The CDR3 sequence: CASSSGTSGTDTQYF. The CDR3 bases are TGTGCCAGCAGCTCTGGGACTAGCGGCACAGATACGCAGTATTTT.

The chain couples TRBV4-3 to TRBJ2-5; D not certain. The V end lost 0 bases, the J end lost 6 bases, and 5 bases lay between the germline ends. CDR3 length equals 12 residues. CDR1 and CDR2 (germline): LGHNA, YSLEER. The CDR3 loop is CASSQDGQTQYF. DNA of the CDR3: TGCGCCAGCAGCCAAGACGGGCAGACCCAGTACTTC.

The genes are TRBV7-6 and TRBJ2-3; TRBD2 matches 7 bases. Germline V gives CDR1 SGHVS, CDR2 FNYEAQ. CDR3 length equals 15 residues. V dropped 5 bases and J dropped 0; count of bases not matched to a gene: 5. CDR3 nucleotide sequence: TGTGCCAGCAGCCGTAGCGGGTCTAGCACAGATACGCAGTATTTT. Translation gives CASSRSGSSTDTQYF.

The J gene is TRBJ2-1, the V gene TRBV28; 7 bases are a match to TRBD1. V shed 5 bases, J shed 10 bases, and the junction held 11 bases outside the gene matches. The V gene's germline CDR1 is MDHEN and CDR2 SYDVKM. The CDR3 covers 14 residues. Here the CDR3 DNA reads TGTGCCAGCAGTGACCTACAGGGGAGCACCGAGCAGTTCTTC. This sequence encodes CASSDLQGSTEQFF.